This T cell receptor beta chain was sequenced for a study of OX40 agonist ivuxolimab in advanced cancers. Study-wide context: The mean age was 60 years, ranging from about 20 to 79, with approximately 85% of participants male. Study-wide results and caveats: Some patients without response likewise showed low normalized clonal expansion.

The table came from immunoSEQ multiplex PCR; TCRdb's copy has only in-frame clones and leaves some out. The sample holds 40,000 to 65,000 clones, roughly 90% seen once. A word on this clone: Its antigen is as yet unknown.

Unmatched junction bases numbered 12, after V lost 5 bases and J lost 3 bases. In germline, CDR1 is SEHNR, CDR2 FQNEAQ (reference sequence). This CDR3 has 16 residues. This specimen consisted of CD4+ or CD8+ T cells sorted from blood, obtained in a trial of the OX40 agonist ivuxolimab. The clonotype originates from an adult with an advanced solid tumor such as melanoma, head and neck, liver or kidney cancer. The gene calls are TRBV7-9 and TRBJ1-1, with TRBD1 matching over 7 bases. The CDR3 nucleotides are TGTGCCAGCAGCCCACCCTCACAGGGGAGGGACACTGAAGCTTTCTTT. Protein sequence: CASSPPSQGRDTEAFF.